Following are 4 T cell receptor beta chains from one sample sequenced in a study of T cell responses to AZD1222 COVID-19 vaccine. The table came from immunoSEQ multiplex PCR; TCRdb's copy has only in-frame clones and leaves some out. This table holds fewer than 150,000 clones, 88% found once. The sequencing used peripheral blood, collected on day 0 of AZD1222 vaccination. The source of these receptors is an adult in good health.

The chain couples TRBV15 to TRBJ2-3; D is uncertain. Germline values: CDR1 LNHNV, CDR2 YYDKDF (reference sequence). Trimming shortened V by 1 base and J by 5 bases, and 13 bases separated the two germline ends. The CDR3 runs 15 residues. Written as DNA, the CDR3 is TGTGCCACCAGCAGAGCTTCCGGCGTTCAAGATACGCAGTATTTT. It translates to CATSRASGVQDTQYF. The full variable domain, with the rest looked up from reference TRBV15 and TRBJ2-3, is DAMVIQNPRYQVTQFGKPVTLSCSQTLNHNVMYWYQQKSSQAPKLLFHYYDKDFNNEADTPDNFQSRRPNTSFCFLDIRSPGLGDTAMYLCATSRASGVQDTQYFGPGTRLTVL.

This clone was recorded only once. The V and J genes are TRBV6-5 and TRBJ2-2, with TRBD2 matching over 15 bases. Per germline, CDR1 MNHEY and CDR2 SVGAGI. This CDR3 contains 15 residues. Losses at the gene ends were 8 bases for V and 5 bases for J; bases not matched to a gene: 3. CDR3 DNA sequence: TGTGCCAGCGGACTAGCGGGGGGGCGTACCGGGGAGCTGTTTTTT. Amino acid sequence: CASGLAGGRTGELFF.

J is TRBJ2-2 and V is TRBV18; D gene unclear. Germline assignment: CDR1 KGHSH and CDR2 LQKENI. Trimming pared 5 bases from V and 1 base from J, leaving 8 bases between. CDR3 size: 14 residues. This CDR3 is CASSRLENTGELFF. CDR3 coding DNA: TGTGCCAGCTCAAGACTGGAGAACACCGGGGAGCTGTTTTTT.

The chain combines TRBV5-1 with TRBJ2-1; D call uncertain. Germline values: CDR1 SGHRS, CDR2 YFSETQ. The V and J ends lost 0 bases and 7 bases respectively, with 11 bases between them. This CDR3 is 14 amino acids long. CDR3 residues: CASSLVALGNEQFF. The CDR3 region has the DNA TGCGCCAGCAGCTTGGTGGCCCTGGGAAATGAGCAGTTCTTC.